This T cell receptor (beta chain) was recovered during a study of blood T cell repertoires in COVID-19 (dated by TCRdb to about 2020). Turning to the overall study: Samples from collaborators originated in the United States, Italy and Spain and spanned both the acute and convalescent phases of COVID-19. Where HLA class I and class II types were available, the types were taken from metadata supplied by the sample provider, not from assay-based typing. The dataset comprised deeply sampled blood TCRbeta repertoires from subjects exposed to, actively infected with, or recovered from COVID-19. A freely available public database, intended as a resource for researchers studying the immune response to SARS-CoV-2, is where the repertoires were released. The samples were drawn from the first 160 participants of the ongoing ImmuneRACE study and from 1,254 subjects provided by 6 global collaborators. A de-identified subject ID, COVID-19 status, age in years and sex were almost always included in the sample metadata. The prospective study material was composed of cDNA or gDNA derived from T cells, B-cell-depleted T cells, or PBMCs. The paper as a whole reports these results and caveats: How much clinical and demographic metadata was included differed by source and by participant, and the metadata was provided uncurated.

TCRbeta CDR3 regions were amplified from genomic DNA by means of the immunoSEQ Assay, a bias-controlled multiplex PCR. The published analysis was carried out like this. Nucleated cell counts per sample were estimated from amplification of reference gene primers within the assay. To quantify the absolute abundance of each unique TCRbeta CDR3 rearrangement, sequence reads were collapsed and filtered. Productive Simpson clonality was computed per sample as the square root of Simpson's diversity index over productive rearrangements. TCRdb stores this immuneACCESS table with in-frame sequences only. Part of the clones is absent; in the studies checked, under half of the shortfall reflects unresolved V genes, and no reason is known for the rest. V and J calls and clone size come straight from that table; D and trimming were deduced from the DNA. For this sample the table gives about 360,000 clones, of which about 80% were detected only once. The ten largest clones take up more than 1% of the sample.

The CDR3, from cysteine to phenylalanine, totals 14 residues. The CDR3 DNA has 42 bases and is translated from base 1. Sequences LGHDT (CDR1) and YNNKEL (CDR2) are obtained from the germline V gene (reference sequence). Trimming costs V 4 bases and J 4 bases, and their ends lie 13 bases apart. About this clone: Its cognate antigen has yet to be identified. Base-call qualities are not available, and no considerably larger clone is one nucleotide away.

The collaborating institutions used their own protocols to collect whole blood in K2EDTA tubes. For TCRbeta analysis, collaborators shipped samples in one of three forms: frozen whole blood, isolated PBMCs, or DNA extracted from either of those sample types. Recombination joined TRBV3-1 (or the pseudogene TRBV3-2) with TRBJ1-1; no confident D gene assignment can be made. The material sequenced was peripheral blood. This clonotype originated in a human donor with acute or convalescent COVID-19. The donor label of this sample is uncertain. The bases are TGTGCCAGCAGCCTCGTTCCGACTGGCACTGAAGCTTTCTTT. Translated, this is CASSLVPTGTEAFF.